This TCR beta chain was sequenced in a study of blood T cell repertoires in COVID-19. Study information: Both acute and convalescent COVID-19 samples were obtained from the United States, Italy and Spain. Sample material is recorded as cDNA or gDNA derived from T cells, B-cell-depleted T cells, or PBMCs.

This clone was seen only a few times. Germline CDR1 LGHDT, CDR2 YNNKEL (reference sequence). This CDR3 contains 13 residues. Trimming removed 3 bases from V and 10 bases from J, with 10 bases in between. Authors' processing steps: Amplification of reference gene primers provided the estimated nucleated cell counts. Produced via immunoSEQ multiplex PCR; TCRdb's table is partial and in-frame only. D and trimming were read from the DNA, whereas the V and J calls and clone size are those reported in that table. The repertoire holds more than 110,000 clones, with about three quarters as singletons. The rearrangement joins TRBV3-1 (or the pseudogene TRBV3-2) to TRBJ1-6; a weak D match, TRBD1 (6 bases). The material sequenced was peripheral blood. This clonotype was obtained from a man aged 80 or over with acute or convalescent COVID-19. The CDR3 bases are TGTGCCAGCAGCCAGCAGAGGGGGTCACCCCTCCACTTT. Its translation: CASSQQRGSPLHF.